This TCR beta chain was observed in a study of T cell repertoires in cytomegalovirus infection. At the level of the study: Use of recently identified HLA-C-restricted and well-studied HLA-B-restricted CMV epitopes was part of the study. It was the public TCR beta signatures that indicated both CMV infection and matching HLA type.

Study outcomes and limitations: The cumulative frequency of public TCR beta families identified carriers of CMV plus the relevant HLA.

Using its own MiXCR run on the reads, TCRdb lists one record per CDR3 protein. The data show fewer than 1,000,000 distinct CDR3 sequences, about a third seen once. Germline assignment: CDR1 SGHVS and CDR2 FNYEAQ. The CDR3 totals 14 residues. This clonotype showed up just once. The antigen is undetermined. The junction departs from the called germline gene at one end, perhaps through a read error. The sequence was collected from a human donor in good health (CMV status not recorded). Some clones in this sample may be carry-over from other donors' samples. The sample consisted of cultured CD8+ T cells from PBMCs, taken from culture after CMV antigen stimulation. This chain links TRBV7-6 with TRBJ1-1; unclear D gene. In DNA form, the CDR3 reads TGTGCCAGCAACTTAGCAGGCGGGAACACTGAAGCTTTCTTT. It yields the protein CASNLAGGNTEAFF. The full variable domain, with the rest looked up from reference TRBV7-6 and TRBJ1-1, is GAGVSQSPRYKVTKRGQDVALRCDPISGHVSLYWYRQALGQGPEFLTYFNYEAQQDKSGLPNDRFSAERPEGSISTLTIQRTEQRDSAMYRCASNLAGGNTEAFFGQGTRLTVV.